The 2 T cell receptor beta chains in this list originate from one sample, sequenced in a study of blood T cells in healthy people across ages (dated by TCRdb to 2014 to 2015). Preparation of the library involved 5' RACE. Sequencing was carried out with an Illumina HiSeq 2500. A second PCR of roughly 6 to 12 cycles was run with a J-beta primer mix and a sample-barcoded 5' primer. TCRdb handled the public reads itself, with Q25 trimming in fastp and clone calling in MiXCR, and kept productive beta chains. Identical CDR3 protein sequences are pooled into one entry, listed with their most common genes and DNA. The sample table contains about 1,400,000 distinct CDR3 sequences; only one count was recorded for around two fifths of them. The ten most abundant clones make up 7.9% of the sample. Sequences were obtained from blood. These receptors all come from a woman between 18 and 30 years old in good health.

The chain joins TRBV15 to TRBJ2-1; tentatively, D is TRBD1 (7 bases). Germline V lookup: CDR1 LNHNV, CDR2 YYDKDF (reference sequence). Trimming took 0 bases from V and 6 from J, leaving 15 bases between them. There are 16 residues in the CDR3. CDR3 sequence: CATSRDLAGQCNEQFF. In DNA form, the CDR3 reads TGTGCCACCAGCAGAGATCTCGCGGGACAGTGCAATGAGCAGTTCTTC. The full variable domain, in which reference TRBV15 and TRBJ2-1 provide the parts outside the CDR3, is DAMVIQNPRYQVTQFGKPVTLSCSQTLNHNVMYWYQQKSSQAPKLLFHYYDKDFNNEADTPDNFQSRRPNTSFCFLDIRSPGLGDTAMYLCATSRDLAGQCNEQFFGPGTRLTVL.

CDR3 loop: CASSLQRHSYEQYF. Written as DNA, the CDR3 is TGTGCCAGCAGCTTGCAGAGGCACTCCTACGAGCAGTACTTC. V and J are TRBV7-8 and TRBJ2-5; D unclear. TRBJ2-7 matches the DNA end more closely, so the J call is doubtful. The CDR3 extends over 14 amino acids. Germline assignment: CDR1 SGHVS and CDR2 FQNEAQ.